Listed below are T cell receptor beta chains from one sample, sequenced in a study of blood T cell repertoires in COVID-19. Produced via immunoSEQ multiplex PCR; TCRdb's table is partial and in-frame only. The sample includes 85,000 to 100,000 clones, roughly 84% of them seen just once. What was sequenced was peripheral blood. The receptors were sampled from a woman in her sixties with acute or convalescent COVID-19. Each CDR3 is given without its conserved first and last residue.

V: TRBV5-1
CDR3: ASSLQASSNTGELF

V: TRBV14
CDR3: ASSHFNYRDSPNWDEQF

V: TRBV18
CDR3: ASSPQGAALYGYT

V: TRBV5-1
CDR3: ASEGTSGRGETQY

V: TRBV21-1
CDR3: AAPTRDSLIHPLH

V: TRBV4-1
CDR3: ASSPSRLAGEYNEQF

V: TRBV4-1
CDR3: ASSQDSGTDTQY

V: TRBV2
CDR3: ASRPLAGSSYNEQF

V: TRBV7-2
CDR3: ASSLPDRQTYNEQF

V: TRBV18
CDR3: ASSPMRMGRLSHEQY

V: TRBV12-3/TRBV12-4
CDR3: ARQGPYEQY

V: TRBV18
CDR3: ASSLLVRLRDDTGELF

V: TRBV5-1
CDR3: ASRLVQGADTGELF